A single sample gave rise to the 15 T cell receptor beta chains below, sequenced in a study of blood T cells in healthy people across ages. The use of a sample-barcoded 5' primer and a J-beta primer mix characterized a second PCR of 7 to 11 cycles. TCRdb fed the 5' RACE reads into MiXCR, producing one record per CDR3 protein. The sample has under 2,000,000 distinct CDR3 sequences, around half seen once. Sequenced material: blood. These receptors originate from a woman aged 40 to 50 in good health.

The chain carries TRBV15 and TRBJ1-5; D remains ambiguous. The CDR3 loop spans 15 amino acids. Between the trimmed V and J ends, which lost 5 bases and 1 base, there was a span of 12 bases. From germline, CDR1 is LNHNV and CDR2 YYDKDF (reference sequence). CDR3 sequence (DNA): TGTGCCACCAGCGCAATCCCCCTAAGCAATCAGCCCCAGCATTTT. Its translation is CATSAIPLSNQPQHF.

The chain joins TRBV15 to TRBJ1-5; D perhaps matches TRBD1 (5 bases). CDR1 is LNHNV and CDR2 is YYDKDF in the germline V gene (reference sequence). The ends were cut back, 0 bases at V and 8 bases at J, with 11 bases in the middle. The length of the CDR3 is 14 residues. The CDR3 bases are TGTGCCACCAGCAGAGATAACGCCAGGGAGCCCCAGCATTTT. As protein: CATSRDNAREPQHF.

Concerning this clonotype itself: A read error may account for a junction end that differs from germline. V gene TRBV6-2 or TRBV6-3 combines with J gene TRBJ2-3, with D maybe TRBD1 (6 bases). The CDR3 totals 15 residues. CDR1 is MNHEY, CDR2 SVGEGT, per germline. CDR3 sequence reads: CASSTQGSSTGTQYF. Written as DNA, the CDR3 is TGTGCCAGCAGTACACAGGGATCTAGCACAGGTACGCAGTATTTT.

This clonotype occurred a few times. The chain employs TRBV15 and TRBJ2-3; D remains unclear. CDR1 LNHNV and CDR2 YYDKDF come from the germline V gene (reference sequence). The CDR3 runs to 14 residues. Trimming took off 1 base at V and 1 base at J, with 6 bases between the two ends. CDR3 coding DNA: TGTGCCACCAGCAGAGTCCAGGGCACAGATACGCAGTATTTT. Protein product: CATSRVQGTDTQYF.

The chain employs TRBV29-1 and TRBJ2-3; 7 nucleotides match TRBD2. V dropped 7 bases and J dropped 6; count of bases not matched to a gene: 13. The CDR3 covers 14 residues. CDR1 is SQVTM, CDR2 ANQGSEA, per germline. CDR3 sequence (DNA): TGCAGCGCTCCGGTGGGAGGGGCAGGGGATACGCAGTATTTT. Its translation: CSAPVGGAGDTQYF.

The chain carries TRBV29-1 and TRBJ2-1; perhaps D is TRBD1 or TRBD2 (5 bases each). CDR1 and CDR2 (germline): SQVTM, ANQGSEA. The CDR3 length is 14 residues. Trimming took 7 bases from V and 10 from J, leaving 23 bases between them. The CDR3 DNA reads TGCAGCGCCACCGGGACCCACCTTACGGGGGAGCAGTTCTTC. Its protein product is CSATGTHLTGEQFF.

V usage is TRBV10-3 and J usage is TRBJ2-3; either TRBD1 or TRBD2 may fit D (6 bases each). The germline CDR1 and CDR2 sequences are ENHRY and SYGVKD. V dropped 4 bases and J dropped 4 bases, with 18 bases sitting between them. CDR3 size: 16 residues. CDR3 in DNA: TGTGCCATCAGTGCTCGGGGGACACAAACATCAGATACGCAGTATTTT. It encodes CAISARGTQTSDTQYF.

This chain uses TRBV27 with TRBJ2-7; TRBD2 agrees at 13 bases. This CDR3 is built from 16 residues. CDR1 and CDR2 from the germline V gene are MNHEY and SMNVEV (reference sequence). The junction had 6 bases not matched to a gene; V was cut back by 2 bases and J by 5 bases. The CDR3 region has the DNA TGTGCCAGCAGTTTAATCTGGACTAGCGGGGGCCACGAGCAGTACTTC. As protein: CASSLIWTSGGHEQYF.

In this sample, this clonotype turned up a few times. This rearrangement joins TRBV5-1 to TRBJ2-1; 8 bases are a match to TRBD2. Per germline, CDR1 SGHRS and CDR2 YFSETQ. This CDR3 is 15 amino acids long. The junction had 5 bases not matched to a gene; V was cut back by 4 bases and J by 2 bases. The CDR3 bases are TGCGCCAGCAGCCCACTAGCGGAGCCCTACAATGAGCAGTTCTTC. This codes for CASSPLAEPYNEQFF. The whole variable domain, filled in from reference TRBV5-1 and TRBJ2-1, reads KAGVTQTPRYLIKTRGQQVTLSCSPISGHRSVSWYQQTPGQGLQFLFEYFSETQRNKGNFPGRFSGRQFSNSRSEMNVSTLELGDSALYLCASSPLAEPYNEQFFGPGTRLTVL.

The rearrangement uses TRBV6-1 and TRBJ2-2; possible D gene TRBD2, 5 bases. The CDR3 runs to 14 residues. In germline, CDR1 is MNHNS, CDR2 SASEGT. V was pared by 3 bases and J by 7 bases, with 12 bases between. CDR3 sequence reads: CASSDSRAGGELFF. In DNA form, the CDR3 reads TGTGCCAGCAGTGATTCTAGGGCGGGCGGGGAGCTGTTTTTT.

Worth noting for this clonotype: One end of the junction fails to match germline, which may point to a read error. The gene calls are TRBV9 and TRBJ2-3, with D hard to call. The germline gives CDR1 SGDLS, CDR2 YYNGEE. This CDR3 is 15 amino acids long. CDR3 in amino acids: CASTQGPVSTNTQYF. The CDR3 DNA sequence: TGTGCCAGCACCCAAGGGCCAGTCAGCACAAATACGCAGTATTTT. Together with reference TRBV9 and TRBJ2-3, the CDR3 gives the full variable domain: DSGVTQTPKHLITATGQRVTLRCSPRSGDLSVYWYQQSLDQGLQFLIQYYNGEERAKGNILERFSAQQFPDLHSELNLSSLELGDSALYFCASTQGPVSTNTQYFGPGTRLTVL.

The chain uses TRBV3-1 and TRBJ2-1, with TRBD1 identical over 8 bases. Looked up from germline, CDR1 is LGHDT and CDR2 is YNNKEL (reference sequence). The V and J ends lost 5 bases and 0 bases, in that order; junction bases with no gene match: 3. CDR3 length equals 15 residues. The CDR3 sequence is CASSRQGNSYNEQFF. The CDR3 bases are TGTGCCAGCAGCAGACAGGGGAACTCCTACAATGAGCAGTTCTTC.

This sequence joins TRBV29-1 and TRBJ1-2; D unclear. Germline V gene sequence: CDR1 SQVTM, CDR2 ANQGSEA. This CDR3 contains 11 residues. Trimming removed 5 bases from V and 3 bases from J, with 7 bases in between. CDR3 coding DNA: TGCAGCGTTAGCAGAGACTATGGCTACACCTTC. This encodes CSVSRDYGYTF.

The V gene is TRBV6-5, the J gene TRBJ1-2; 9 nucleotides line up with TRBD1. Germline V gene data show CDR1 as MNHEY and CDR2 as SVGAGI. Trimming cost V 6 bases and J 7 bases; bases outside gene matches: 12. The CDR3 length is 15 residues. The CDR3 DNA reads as TGTGCCAGCAGGACCGCCGGGACAGGGTCGTTTGGCTACACCTTC. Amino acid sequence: CASRTAGTGSFGYTF.

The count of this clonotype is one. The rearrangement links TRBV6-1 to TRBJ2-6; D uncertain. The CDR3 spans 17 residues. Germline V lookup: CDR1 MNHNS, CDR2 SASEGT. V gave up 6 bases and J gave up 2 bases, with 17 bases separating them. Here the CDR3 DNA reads TGTGCCAGCAGCGCCCCCTCGGTTGGACCTGGGGCCAACGTCCTGACTTTC. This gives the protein CASSAPSVGPGANVLTF.